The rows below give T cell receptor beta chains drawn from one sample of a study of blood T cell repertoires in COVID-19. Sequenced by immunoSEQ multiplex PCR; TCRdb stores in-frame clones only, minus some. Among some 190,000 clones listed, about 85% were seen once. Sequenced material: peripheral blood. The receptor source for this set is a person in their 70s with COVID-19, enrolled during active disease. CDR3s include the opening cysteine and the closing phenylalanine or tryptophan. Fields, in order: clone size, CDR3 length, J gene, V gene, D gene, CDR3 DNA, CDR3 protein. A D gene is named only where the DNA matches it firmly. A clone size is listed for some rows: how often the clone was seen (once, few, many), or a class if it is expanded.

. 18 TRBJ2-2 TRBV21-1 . TGTGCCAGCAACAAAATCCCCCTAGCGGGGGGGAACACCGGGGAGCTGTTTTTT CASNKIPLAGGNTGELFF
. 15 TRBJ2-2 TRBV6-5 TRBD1 TGTGCCAGCAGTTACCTACAGGGGGCAGACGGGGAGCTGTTTTTT CASSYLQGADGELFF
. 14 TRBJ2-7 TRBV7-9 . TGTGCCAGCAGCCTCCGGGGAGATTTGGACGAGCAGTACTTC CASSLRGDLDEQYF
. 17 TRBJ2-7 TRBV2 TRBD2 TGTGCCAGCAGTGAAGGCCTAGCGGCCTCCTTAAATTACGAGCAGTACTTC CASSEGLAASLNYEQYF
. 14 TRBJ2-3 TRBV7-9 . TGTGCCAGCAGCTCCTTAATCAGCACAGATACGCAGTATTTT CASSSLISTDTQYF
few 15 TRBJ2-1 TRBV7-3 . TGTGCCAGCAGCTCGACTGGTCAGCCCTACAATGAGCAGTTCTTC CASSSTGQPYNEQFF
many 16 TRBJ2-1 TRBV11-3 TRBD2 TGTGCCAGCAGCTTAGGGGGCGGGAGGGCCCTCTCCCAGCAGTTCTTC CASSLGGGRALSQQFF
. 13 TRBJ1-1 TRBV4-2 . TGTGCCAGCAGCCGGCAGGTGAACACTGAAGCTTTCTTT CASSRQVNTEAFF
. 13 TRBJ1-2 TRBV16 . TGTGCCAGCAGCCAAGAGGGCGGCTATGGCTACACCTTC CASSQEGGYGYTF
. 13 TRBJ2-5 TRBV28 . TGTGCCAGCAGTTTGCGGAGCCCAGAGACCCAGTACTTC CASSLRSPETQYF
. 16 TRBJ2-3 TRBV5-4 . TGTGCCAGCAGTGGGTTGGCGGGGAGACGTACAGATACGCAGTATTTT CASSGLAGRRTDTQYF
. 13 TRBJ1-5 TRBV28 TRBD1 TGTGCCATAGCAGGACAGGGCAATCAGCCCCAGCATTTT CAIAGQGNQPQHF
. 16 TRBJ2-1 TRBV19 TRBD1 TGTGCCAGTAGCCCGCCGGGACAGCACGCTATCAATGAGCAGTTCTTC CASSPPGQHAINEQFF
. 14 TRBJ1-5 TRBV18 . TGTGCCAGCTCGGCGGGGATTAGCAATCAGCCCCAGCATTTT CASSAGISNQPQHF
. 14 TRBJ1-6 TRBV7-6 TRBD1 TGTGCCAGCAGCTTGCAGGGGGCAAGGTCACCCCTCCACTTT CASSLQGARSPLHF
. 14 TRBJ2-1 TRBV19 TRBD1 TGTGCCAGTAGTCCGGGACAGGGAGTCAATGAGCAGTTCTTC CASSPGQGVNEQFF
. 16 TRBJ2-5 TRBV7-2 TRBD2 TGTGCCAGCAGCTTAAGTAGCGGGGGCTGGGGAGAGACCCAGTACTTC CASSLSSGGWGETQYF
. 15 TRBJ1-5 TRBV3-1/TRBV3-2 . TGTGCCAGCAGCCAAGTGGCGGGGGGAAATCAGCCCCAGCATTTT CASSQVAGGNQPQHF
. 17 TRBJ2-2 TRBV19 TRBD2 TGTGCCAGTAGTACGACTAGCGGGAGAACAGATGGCGGGGAGCTGTTTTTT CASSTTSGRTDGGELFF
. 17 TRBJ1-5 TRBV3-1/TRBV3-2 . TGTGCCAGCAGCCAAGGTGGGGGGTCTACTAGCAATCAGCCCCAGCATTTT CASSQGGGSTSNQPQHF
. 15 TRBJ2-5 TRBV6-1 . TGTGCCAGCAGTGAAAATTCGGGTAGGCTAGAGACCCAGTACTTC CASSENSGRLETQYF
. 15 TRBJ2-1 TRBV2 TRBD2 TGTGCCAGCAGTCCCGGGACTAGCGCGTACAATGAGCAGTTCTTC CASSPGTSAYNEQFF
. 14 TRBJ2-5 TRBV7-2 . TGTGCCAGCAGCTTAGGGCCGGGTGGGGAGACCCAGTACTTC CASSLGPGGETQYF
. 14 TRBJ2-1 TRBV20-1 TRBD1 TGCAGTGCTAGTTGGACAGGGATATACAATGAGCAGTTCTTC CSASWTGIYNEQFF
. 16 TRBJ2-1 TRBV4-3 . TGCGCCAGCAGCCAGGCCCTAGGGGGCTCCTACAATGAGCAGTTCTTC CASSQALGGSYNEQFF
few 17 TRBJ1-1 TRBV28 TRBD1 TGTGCCAGCAGTTTACTATGGCAAACAGGGGCGTTTACTGAAGCTTTCTTT CASSLLWQTGAFTEAFF
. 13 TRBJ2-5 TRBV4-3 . TGCGCCAGCAGCCAAGATATGCGGGAGACCCAGTACTTC CASSQDMRETQYF
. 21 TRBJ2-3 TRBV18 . TGTGCCAGCTCACCACTGCCGGGACGCCTAGGGGGTAGCCACTCCACAGATACGCAGTATTTT CASSPLPGRLGGSHSTDTQYF
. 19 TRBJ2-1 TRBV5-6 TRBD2 TGTGCCAGCAGATTGTCGGGTAGCGGGGGCCTAAGCTCCTACAATGAGCAGTTCTTC CASRLSGSGGLSSYNEQFF
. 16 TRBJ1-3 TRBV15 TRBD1 TGTGCCACCAGCACAGTCCTAATGGACAGGGAAAACACCATATATTTT CATSTVLMDRENTIYF
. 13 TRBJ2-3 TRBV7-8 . TGTGCCAGCACCCAAAGAGGGCCTAATACGCAGTATTTT CASTQRGPNTQYF
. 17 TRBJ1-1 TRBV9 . TGTGCCAGCAGCGTGGACCCTCAGACAGGAATAAACACTGAAGCTTTCTTT CASSVDPQTGINTEAFF
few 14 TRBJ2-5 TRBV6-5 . TGTGCCAGCAGTCCGCTCAGGGGATGGGAGACCCAGTACTTC CASSPLRGWETQYF
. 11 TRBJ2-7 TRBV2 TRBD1 TGTGCCGGACAGGGAAGCCACGAGCAGTACTTC CAGQGSHEQYF
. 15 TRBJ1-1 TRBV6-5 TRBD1 TGTGCCAGCAGTCCGAGACAGGGGGCGGACACTGAAGCTTTCTTT CASSPRQGADTEAFF
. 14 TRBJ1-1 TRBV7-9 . TGTGCCAGCAGCCTAAGCTTGGTGAACACTGAAGCTTTCTTT CASSLSLVNTEAFF
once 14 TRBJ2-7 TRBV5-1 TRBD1 TGCGCCAGCAGCCCCGGGACAGAGGACTACGAGCAGTACTTC CASSPGTEDYEQYF
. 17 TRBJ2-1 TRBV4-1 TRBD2 TGCGCCAGCAGCCAATCGGTAGCGGGAGGCACTTACAATGAGCAGTTCTTC CASSQSVAGGTYNEQFF
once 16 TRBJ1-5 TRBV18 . TGTGCCAGCTCACCACCGTTCGCAGGGTCCCAGAGGCCCCAGCATTTT CASSPPFAGSQRPQHF
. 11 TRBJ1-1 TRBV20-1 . TGCAGTGCGAAGCAGGGCACTGAAGCTTTCTTT CSAKQGTEAFF